This TCR beta chain stems from a study of cytomegalovirus exposure and HLA in healthy donors. Points from the study as a whole: Later examination showed HLA-associated TCR beta chains had greater clonal expansion than equally common others. HLA allele associations emerged for under 20,000 TCR beta sequences in a later analysis, at 0.05 false discovery rate.

The primer mix had 60 Vbeta and 13 Jbeta primers. Under the authors' procedure: There were 80 million to 95 million unique TCR beta chains by a later count, and approximately 11 million of them were shared. Measured with immunoSEQ multiplex PCR; TCRdb has only the in-frame clones, and not every one. The DNA gave D and trimming, while V, J and clone size come from that table. Here the sample spans a few hundred thousand clones, 75% to 80% being singletons. On this clone itself: Antigen specificity is unknown.

The source is a man aged 18 to 30 in good health and CMV-seronegative. Sequencing input: PBMCs.

The CDR3, as DNA: TGTGCCAGCAGCCAAGAGTTTAGCGGGGCTACAGATACGCAGTATTTT. It is translated as CASSQEFSGATDTQYF. The chain is built from TRBV14 and TRBJ2-3, with 8 bases that match TRBD2. The CDR3 runs 16 residues. Trimming at V came to 0 bases and at J to 3 bases, leaving 5 bases not matched to a gene. Germline loops: CDR1 SGHDN, CDR2 FVKESK.